Given below is one T cell receptor beta chain in context. The CDR3 loop spans 13 amino acids. CDR1 ENHRY and CDR2 SYGVKD come from the germline V gene. Trimming took 9 bases from V and 5 from J, leaving 16 bases between them. Clones were sequenced by immunoSEQ multiplex PCR, and TCRdb holds only the in-frame ones, with some missing. This table has about 610,000 clones, more than 75% appearing once. The source of the sample is a study of shared T cell receptors in the human thymus. This same sample was also taken into another study, of human thymus T cells. From that study: The sample donors, healthy Finnish infants, were having corrective surgery for congenital heart defects. Thymus specimens were resections from corrective heart surgery. It looked as if thymic and blood repertoires used V and J genes in a biased way. Related research examined unrelated individuals and reported that their thymic repertoires overlapped highly.

The sample was thymocytes. This clonotype originated in a boy in the first two years of life with a congenital heart defect. The chain carries TRBV10-3 and TRBJ1-2; a weak D match, TRBD1 (6 bases). The CDR3 here is CAIRAGATYGYTF. The CDR3 DNA follows: TGTGCCATTAGGGCGGGGGCCACGTATGGCTACACCTTC.